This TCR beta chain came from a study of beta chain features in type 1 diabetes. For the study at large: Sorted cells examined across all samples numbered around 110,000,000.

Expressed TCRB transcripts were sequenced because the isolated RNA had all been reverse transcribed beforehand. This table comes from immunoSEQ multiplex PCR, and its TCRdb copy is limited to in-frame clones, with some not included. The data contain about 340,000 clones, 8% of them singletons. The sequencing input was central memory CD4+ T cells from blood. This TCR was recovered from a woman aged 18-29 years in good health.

Here the CDR3 reads CASSSWGRQAENWKQFF. CDR3 bases: TGTGCCAGCAGTTCGTGGGGCAGGCAAGCGGAGAATTGGAAGCAGTTCTTC. The rearrangement joins TRBV27 to TRBJ2-1; D assignment may be TRBD1 or TRBD2 (5 bases each). The V end lost 4 bases, the J end lost 11 bases, and 27 bases lay between the germline ends. CDR1 and CDR2 (germline): MNHEY, SMNVEV (reference sequence). The CDR3 totals 17 residues.